This passage covers 2 T cell receptor beta chains from one sample sequenced in a study of radiation and T cells in renal cell carcinoma. Profiling relied on immunoSEQ multiplex PCR, and the TCRdb table lists in-frame clones only, not all of them. Among about 9,200 clones, roughly 50% were seen once, and the ten largest hold 15% to 20%. Treatment specified: 15 Gy SBRT to primary tumor, nephrectomy 4 weeks later. This material consisted of tumor tissue, taken from a patient whose treatment included radiotherapy and nephrectomy. Receptor source: a man aged 60 to 69 with renal cell carcinoma.

The chain has TRBV9 and TRBJ2-4, with D possibly called TRBD1 or TRBD2 (5 bases each). V gave up 3 bases and J gave up 0 bases, with 16 bases separating them. CDR3 length: 17 amino acids. Germline V gene data show CDR1 as SGDLS and CDR2 as YYNGEE. The CDR3 DNA sequence: TGTGCCAGCAGCGCCCCTCGGGGCTGGCAAGCCAAAAACATTCAGTACTTC. Amino acid sequence: CASSAPRGWQAKNIQYF.

The J gene is TRBJ2-7, the V gene TRBV10-1; 7 bases align to TRBD2. Germline V gene data show CDR1 as WNHNN and CDR2 as SYGVQD (reference sequence). The CDR3 is made up of 12 amino acids. The junction had 8 bases not matched to a gene; V was cut back by 10 bases and J by 5 bases. CDR3 DNA sequence: TGCGCCACGTCCTTAGCGGGTAACGAGCAGTACTTC. This gives the protein CATSLAGNEQYF.